This TCR beta chain is drawn from a study of cytomegalovirus exposure and HLA in healthy donors. The PCR contained 60 Vbeta and 13 Jbeta primers. Source study methods: Unique TCR beta chains totaled some 80 million in a later count, with roughly 11 million of them shared. Repertoires were generated with immunoSEQ multiplex PCR, while TCRdb's copy carries only in-frame clones and drops some. The D gene and trimming were derived from the DNA, and the V and J assignments and clone size from that table. The sample yields 100,000 to 150,000 clones, about 80% seen once. Points on this clone: Its specificity is unknown.

Study conclusions and caveats: Published work reported that the classifier diagnosed cytomegalovirus status with high specificity and sensitivity. The authors considered a cluster of highly shared sequence variants likely to be a sequencing artifact.

The TCR was taken from a man aged 35-49 years in good health and CMV-seronegative. The sequenced material came from PBMCs.

The CDR3 is CASSATGRGQETQYF. For the CDR3, the DNA is TGTGCCAGCAGCGCCACAGGGAGGGGCCAAGAGACCCAGTACTTC. This chain links TRBV7-2 with TRBJ2-5; TRBD2 is a possible D gene (7 bases). CDR1 SGHTA and CDR2 FQGNSA come from the germline V gene. This CDR3 has 15 amino acids. With 5 bases removed from V and 1 base from J, the gap between germline ends came to 14 bases.